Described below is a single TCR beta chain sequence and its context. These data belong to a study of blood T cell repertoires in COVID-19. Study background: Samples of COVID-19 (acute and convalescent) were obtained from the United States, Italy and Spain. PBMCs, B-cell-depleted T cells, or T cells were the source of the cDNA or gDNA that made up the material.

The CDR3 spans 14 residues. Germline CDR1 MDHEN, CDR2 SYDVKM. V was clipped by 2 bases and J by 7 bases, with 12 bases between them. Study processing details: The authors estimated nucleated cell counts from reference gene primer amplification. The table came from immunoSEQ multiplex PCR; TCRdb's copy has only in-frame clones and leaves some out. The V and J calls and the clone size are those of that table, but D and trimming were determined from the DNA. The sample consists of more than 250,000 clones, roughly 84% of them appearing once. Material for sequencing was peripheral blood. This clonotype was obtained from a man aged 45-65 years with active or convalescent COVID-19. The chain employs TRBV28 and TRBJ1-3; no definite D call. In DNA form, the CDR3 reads TGTGCCAGCAGTTTACAGCAAAACGGGAACACCATATATTTT. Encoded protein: CASSLQQNGNTIYF.